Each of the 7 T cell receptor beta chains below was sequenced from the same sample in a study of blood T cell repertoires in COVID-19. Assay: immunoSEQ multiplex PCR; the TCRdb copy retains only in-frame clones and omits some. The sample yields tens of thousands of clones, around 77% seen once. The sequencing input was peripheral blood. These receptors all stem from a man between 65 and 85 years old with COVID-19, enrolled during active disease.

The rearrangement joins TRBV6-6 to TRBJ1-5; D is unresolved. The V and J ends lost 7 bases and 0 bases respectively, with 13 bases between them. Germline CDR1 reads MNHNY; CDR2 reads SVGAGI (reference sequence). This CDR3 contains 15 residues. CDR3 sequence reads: CASMGDNYSNQPQHF. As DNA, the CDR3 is TGTGCCAGCATGGGTGACAATTATAGCAATCAGCCCCAGCATTTT.

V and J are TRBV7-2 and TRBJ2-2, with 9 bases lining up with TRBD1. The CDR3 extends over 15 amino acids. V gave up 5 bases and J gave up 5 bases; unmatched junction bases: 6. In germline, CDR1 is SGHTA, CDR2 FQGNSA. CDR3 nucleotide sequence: TGTGCCAGCAGCCCGGGACAGGGAAGGACCGGGGAGCTGTTTTTT. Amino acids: CASSPGQGRTGELFF.

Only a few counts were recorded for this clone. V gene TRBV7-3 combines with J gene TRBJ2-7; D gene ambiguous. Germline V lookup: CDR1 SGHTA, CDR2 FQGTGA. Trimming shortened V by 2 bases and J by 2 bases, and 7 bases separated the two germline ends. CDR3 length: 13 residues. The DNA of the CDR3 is TGTGCCAGCAGCTTACAGGAAACCTACGAGCAGTACTTC. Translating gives CASSLQETYEQYF.

CDR3 amino acids: CASSPGGERAFF. The CDR3 DNA follows: TGTGCCAGCTCACCAGGGGGCGAAAGGGCTTTCTTT. The chain is built from TRBV18 and TRBJ1-1, with D perhaps matching TRBD1 (6 bases). There are 12 residues in the CDR3. V was clipped by 2 bases and J by 11 bases, with 12 bases between them. In germline, CDR1 is KGHSH, CDR2 LQKENI.

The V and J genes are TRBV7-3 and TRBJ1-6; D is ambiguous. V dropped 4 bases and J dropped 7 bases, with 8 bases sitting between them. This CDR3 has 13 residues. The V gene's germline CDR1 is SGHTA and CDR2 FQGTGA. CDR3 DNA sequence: TGTGCCAGCAGCTCGGGAGCGAATTCACCCCTCCACTTT. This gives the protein CASSSGANSPLHF.

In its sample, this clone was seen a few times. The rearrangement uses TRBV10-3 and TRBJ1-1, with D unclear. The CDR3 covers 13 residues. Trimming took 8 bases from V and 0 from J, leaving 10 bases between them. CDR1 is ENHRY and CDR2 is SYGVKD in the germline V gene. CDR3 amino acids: CAIGRGMNTEAFF. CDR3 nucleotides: TGTGCCATCGGACGGGGTATGAACACTGAAGCTTTCTTT.

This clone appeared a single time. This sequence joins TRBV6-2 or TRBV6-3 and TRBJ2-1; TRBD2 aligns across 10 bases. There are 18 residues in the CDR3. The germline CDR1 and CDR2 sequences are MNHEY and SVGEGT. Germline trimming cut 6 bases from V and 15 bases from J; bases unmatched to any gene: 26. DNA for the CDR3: TGTGCCAGCAGCCCTTCGGGACTTGCATTTATATCTAGCGGGGGATTGTTCTTC. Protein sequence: CASSPSGLAFISSGGLFF.